Shown below are 25 T cell receptor beta chains from a single sample sequenced in a study of blood T cell repertoires in COVID-19. TCRdb's table, derived via immunoSEQ multiplex PCR, lists solely in-frame clones and lacks some. The sample yields 350,000 to 450,000 clones, approximately 91% seen once. Specimen: peripheral blood. Every receptor here comes from a middle-aged woman with COVID-19, enrolled during active disease.

The genes are TRBV9 and TRBJ1-4, with 7 nucleotides matching TRBD1. Germline V gives CDR1 SGDLS, CDR2 YYNGEE. This CDR3 has 16 residues. J was trimmed by 6 bases and V by 4 bases; bases with no gene match: 12. The CDR3 sequence: CASSPRQGLGYEKLFF. DNA for the CDR3: TGTGCCAGCAGCCCACGACAGGGTCTCGGGTATGAAAAACTGTTTTTT.

The sample holds one count of this clone. Other DNA sequences in the same sample also yield this CDR3. The chain uses TRBV28 and TRBJ1-2; the match to TRBD1 covers 7 bases. V gave up 3 bases and J gave up 5 bases; unmatched junction bases: 0. The CDR3 sequence is 12 residues long. Germline V gives CDR1 MDHEN, CDR2 SYDVKM. CDR3 region: CASSLTGYGYTF. The CDR3 region has the DNA TGTGCCAGCAGTTTGACAGGGTATGGCTACACCTTC.

This clone was recorded once. CDR3 loop: CASSPGLATGELFF. The CDR3 DNA sequence: TGCGCCAGCAGCCCCGGACTAGCCACCGGGGAGCTGTTTTTT. The chain recombines TRBV4-1 with TRBJ2-2; TRBD2 matches 8 bases. V dropped 4 bases and J dropped 4; count of bases not matched to a gene: 2. This CDR3 is built from 14 residues. The germline CDR1 and CDR2 sequences are MGHRA and YSYEKL.

This clone was observed a handful of times. The rearrangement links TRBV4-1 to TRBJ2-7, with D possibly TRBD2 on 6 matching bases. Germline CDR1 reads MGHRA; CDR2 reads YSYEKL. Trimming took 0 bases from V and 7 from J, leaving 16 bases between them. This CDR3 region has 15 residues. The CDR3 protein is CASSQEFPQGGEQYF. DNA of the CDR3: TGCGCCAGCAGCCAAGAATTCCCCCAGGGAGGAGAGCAGTACTTC.

The J gene is TRBJ2-1, the V gene TRBV5-4; 8 positions match TRBD2. Germline V gene lookup returns CDR1 SGHNT and CDR2 YYREEE (reference sequence). This CDR3 is 14 amino acids long. V lost 5 bases to trimming and J lost 2 bases; unmatched junction nucleotides: 3. The CDR3 region is CASRAGVPYNEQFF. CDR3 nucleotide sequence: TGTGCCAGCAGAGCGGGAGTGCCCTACAATGAGCAGTTCTTC.

The chain recombines TRBV15 with TRBJ2-2, with a tentative D call TRBD2 (5 bases). Trimming left V 1 base short and J 5 bases short, with 14 bases between. Germline CDR1 LNHNV, CDR2 YYDKDF (reference sequence). CDR3 length equals 16 residues. This chain's CDR3 is CATSRGRPGWTGELFF. The DNA of the CDR3 is TGTGCCACCAGCAGAGGGAGGCCTGGATGGACCGGGGAGCTGTTTTTT.

The V and J genes are TRBV6-2 or TRBV6-3 and TRBJ2-2; maybe TRBD1 (6 bases). The V gene lost 6 bases and the J gene lost 0 bases, with 14 bases spanning the gap. The length of the CDR3 is 16 residues. Germline assignment: CDR1 MNHEY and CDR2 SVGEGT. The CDR3 protein is CASSRGHGPNTGELFF. The CDR3 bases are TGTGCCAGCAGCCGGGGACACGGACCGAACACCGGGGAGCTGTTTTTT.

This clone was counted many times. The chain recombines TRBV19 with TRBJ1-1, with TRBD1 identical over 9 bases. V shed 5 bases and J 6 bases; nucleotides not matched to a gene: 10. The V gene's germline CDR1 is LNHDA and CDR2 SQIVND (reference sequence). The CDR3 sequence is 15 residues long. CDR3 residues: CASSANGQGKPEAFF. In DNA, the CDR3 is TGTGCCAGTAGTGCTAATGGACAGGGGAAGCCTGAAGCTTTCTTT.

The chain uses TRBV5-1 and TRBJ2-7; a weak D match, TRBD1 (7 bases). V shed 9 bases and J shed 3 bases, with 19 bases lying between them. Germline CDR1 reads SGHRS; CDR2 reads YFSETQ. The CDR3 runs 14 residues. CDR3 DNA: TGCGCCACCAAGGACAGGCCGGGGGACTACGAGCAGTACTTC. Translated, it gives CATKDRPGDYEQYF.

The chain employs TRBV6-5 and TRBJ1-5, with 7 bases fitting TRBD1. CDR1 MNHEY and CDR2 SVGAGI come from the germline V gene. The junction had 5 bases not matched to a gene; V was cut back by 8 bases and J by 1 base. The CDR3 runs 14 residues. CDR3 sequence reads: CASPRQGSNQPQHF. The CDR3 DNA is TGTGCCAGCCCGCGACAGGGAAGCAATCAGCCCCAGCATTTT.

CDR3 protein: CASSLRQWDGELFF. In nucleotides, the CDR3 is TGTGCCAGCAGCTTAAGACAGTGGGACGGGGAGCTGTTTTTT. The gene calls are TRBV11-2 and TRBJ2-2, with a tentative D call TRBD1 (5 bases). CDR1 SGHAT and CDR2 FQNNGV come from the germline V gene. V lost 2 bases to trimming and J lost 7 bases, with 11 bases between them. CDR3 length equals 14 residues.

This sequence joins TRBV7-9 and TRBJ1-2; TRBD1 might be the D (6 bases). Trimming pared 5 bases from V and 5 bases from J, leaving 12 bases between. Germline V gene lookup returns CDR1 SEHNR and CDR2 FQNEAQ (reference sequence). The CDR3 runs to 13 residues. Written as DNA, the CDR3 is TGTGCCAGCAGCGAGGGGGATTGGTATGGCTACACCTTC. Encoded protein: CASSEGDWYGYTF.

The gene calls are TRBV7-2 and TRBJ2-7; 8 bases align to TRBD1. V shed 5 bases and J 9 bases; nucleotides not matched to a gene: 12. The CDR3 consists of 14 residues. CDR1 and CDR2 from the germline V gene are SGHTA and FQGNSA. CDR3 sequence: CASSGAGTGARQYF. As DNA, the CDR3 is TGTGCCAGCAGCGGCGCCGGGACAGGTGCCCGGCAGTACTTC.

Here the CDR3 DNA reads TGCGCCAGCAGCTTGGATGGGAGAGCTGGAAACACCATATATTTT. Translated: CASSLDGRAGNTIYF. The gene calls are TRBV5-1 and TRBJ1-3, with D unclear. The CDR3 covers 15 residues. Germline CDR1 SGHRS, CDR2 YFSETQ. Trimming removed 0 bases from V and 2 bases from J, with 9 bases in between.

The chain employs TRBV29-1 and TRBJ2-7; no firm D call. The CDR3 spans 11 residues. Germline CDR1 SQVTM, CDR2 ANQGSEA. V dropped 3 bases and J dropped 3 bases, with 6 bases sitting between them. The CDR3 DNA sequence: TGCAGCGTTGACGGCGGCTACGAGCAGTACTTC. Protein sequence: CSVDGGYEQYF.

This clone has a single count. The chain has TRBV19 and TRBJ2-7; TRBD2 matches 10 bases. V lost 6 bases, J lost 0 bases, and 5 bases stayed unmatched. The CDR3 is made up of 15 amino acids. The V gene's germline CDR1 is LNHDA and CDR2 SQIVND (reference sequence). CDR3 region: CASSLAGVTSYEQYF. The CDR3 bases are TGTGCCAGTAGCCTAGCGGGAGTAACCTCCTACGAGCAGTACTTC.

Remarks on this clone: Other DNA sequences in the sample encode the same CDR3. The chain couples TRBV28 to TRBJ1-5; D unclear. Between the trimmed V and J ends, which lost 5 bases and 4 bases, there was a span of 6 bases. Looked up from germline, CDR1 is MDHEN and CDR2 is SYDVKM. The CDR3 is 12 amino acids. The DNA for the CDR3 is TGTGCCAGCAGTCCCTTGAATCAGCCCCAGCATTTT. As protein: CASSPLNQPQHF.

Details on this clone: Other DNA sequences from this sample encode an identical CDR3 as well. V and J are TRBV9 and TRBJ1-2; D is possibly TRBD1 (6 bases). The CDR3 is 13 residues long. The germline V and J ends were trimmed by 4 bases and 2 bases, with 9 bases remaining between them. Germline V gene data show CDR1 as SGDLS and CDR2 as YYNGEE. The CDR3 DNA reads TGTGCCAGCAGCAGGGACACCAACTATGGCTACACCTTC. Translation: CASSRDTNYGYTF.

The gene calls are TRBV2 and TRBJ1-2, with D unresolved. V was clipped by 6 bases and J by 2 bases, with 25 bases between them. The germline V gene encodes CDR1 SNHLY and CDR2 FYNNEI. The CDR3 has 18 residues. The CDR3, as DNA: TGTGCCAGCAGAGATAGCGGACGTAATATCCCCACAAACTATGGCTACACCTTC. Residues: CASRDSGRNIPTNYGYTF.

In this sample, this clone turned up once. The chain combines TRBV27 with TRBJ1-4; D is ambiguous. Germline loops: CDR1 MNHEY, CDR2 SMNVEV (reference sequence). Trimming took off 0 bases at V and 3 bases at J, with 8 bases between the two ends. The CDR3 sequence is 15 residues long. The CDR3 loop is CASSLSSRPNEKLFF. The CDR3 nucleotides are TGTGCCAGCAGTTTATCCTCCAGGCCTAATGAAAAACTGTTTTTT.

Written as DNA, the CDR3 is TGCAGCGTCCGCCCTACTAGTCCCTCCACAGATACGCAGTATTTT. Protein: CSVRPTSPSTDTQYF. This chain uses TRBV29-1 with TRBJ2-3; tentative D call: TRBD2 (5 bases). There are 15 residues in the CDR3. The V gene lost 6 bases and the J gene lost 2 bases, with 18 bases spanning the gap. CDR1 is SQVTM, CDR2 ANQGSEA, per germline.

The V call is TRBV7-9, the J call TRBJ2-2; 9 nucleotides match TRBD2. V shed 5 bases and J 5 bases; nucleotides not matched to a gene: 12. CDR1 is SEHNR, CDR2 FQNEAQ, per germline (reference sequence). The CDR3 covers 17 residues. The DNA of the CDR3 is TGTGCCAGCAGCCCCCTGCAGACTAGCGGAGAGACCGGGGAGCTGTTTTTT. Translation: CASSPLQTSGETGELFF.

The J gene is TRBJ1-1, the V gene TRBV5-8; D is undetermined. The CDR3 has 14 amino acids. The germline V and J ends were trimmed by 1 base and 1 base, with 8 bases remaining between them. The germline gives CDR1 SGHTS, CDR2 YDEGEE. CDR3 sequence: CASSLNGENTEAFF. The DNA for the CDR3 is TGTGCCAGCAGCTTGAACGGAGAGAACACTGAAGCTTTCTTT.

The rearrangement uses TRBV25-1 and TRBJ1-2; TRBD1 agrees at 8 bases. The CDR3 covers 15 residues. CDR1 MGHDK and CDR2 SYGVNS come from the germline V gene. Trimming took 5 bases from V and 4 from J; bases not matched to a gene: 9. The chain's CDR3 is CASSSPTGDGYGYTF. The CDR3 bases are TGTGCCAGCAGTTCCCCGACAGGGGACGGCTATGGCTACACCTTC.

V usage is TRBV19 and J usage is TRBJ1-2, with TRBD1 matching 9 bases. After removal of 10 bases from V and 4 bases from J, the junction contained 16 bases not matched to a gene. The germline V gene has CDR1 LNHDA and CDR2 SQIVND (reference sequence). This CDR3 is built from 16 residues. This chain's CDR3 is CATDPTPGTGIYGYTF. The CDR3 region has the DNA TGTGCCACTGACCCTACACCAGGGACAGGGATCTATGGCTACACCTTC.